A selection of T cell receptor beta chains follows, all from one sample in a study of identical twins. TCRdb recomputed calls from the 5' RACE reads with MiXCR, one row per CDR3 protein. The repertoire holds 570,000 or so distinct CDR3 sequences, with roughly 9.5% as singletons. These data were also reused for a study on yellow fever vaccine responses in identical twins.

Sequencing was carried out using PBMCs. Every receptor here comes from a woman aged 18-29 years in good health. The CDR3 runs from the conserved cysteine through the conserved F or W. A D gene is named only where the DNA matches it firmly. Clone size, where shown, is once, few, many, or a class for clones that have expanded.

j_gene | d_gene | abundance | v_gene | CDR3nt | CDR3aa
TRBJ2-3 | - | few | TRBV18 | TGTGCCAGCTCACCATCACAGGGCTTACTTAATAATACGCAGTATTTT | CASSPSQGLLNNTQYF
TRBJ1-1 | - | - | TRBV20-1 | TGCAGTGCTAGCAGGGACATTGAAGCTTTCTTT | CSASRDIEAFF
TRBJ2-1 | TRBD2 | many | TRBV29-1 | TGCAGCGTTCTTGGACTAGCGGCCTACAATGAGCAGTTCTTC | CSVLGLAAYNEQFF
TRBJ2-2 | - | - | TRBV12-3/TRBV12-4 | TGTGCCAGCAGTTTAAGGGAGCAGGTGGGCACCGGGGAGCTGTTTTTT | CASSLREQVGTGELFF
TRBJ1-2 | - | many | TRBV3-1 | TGTGCCAGCAGCCAAGTCATAGGCACCGCTAACTATGGCTACACCTTC | CASSQVIGTANYGYTF
TRBJ2-5 | - | many | TRBV9 | TGTGCCAGCAGCGTAGCCCCCGCCGGGATCCAAGAGACCCAGTACTTC | CASSVAPAGIQETQYF
TRBJ2-1 | TRBD1 | - | TRBV30 | TGTGCCTGGAGTGCTGGGACAGGGTCCCAGGATGAGCAGTTCTTC | CAWSAGTGSQDEQFF
TRBJ2-2 | TRBD2 | few | TRBV6-2/TRBV6-3 | TGTGCCAGCAGCGCATGGGCCGTAGCGGGCACCGGGGAGCTGTTTTTT | CASSAWAVAGTGELFF
TRBJ1-1 | - | few | TRBV7-9 | TGTGCCAGCAGCTTACCGGCCAAGAACACTGAAGCTTTCTTT | CASSLPAKNTEAFF
TRBJ2-5 | TRBD2 | many | TRBV12-3/TRBV12-4 | TGTGCCAGCAGTCCCCCGACTAGCGGCCCCGAGACCCAGTACTTC | CASSPPTSGPETQYF
TRBJ2-1 | TRBD1 | few | TRBV6-2/TRBV6-3 | TGTGCCAGCAGTTCCTTAGGGACAGGGCAAAGGCAGTTCTTC | CASSSLGTGQRQFF
TRBJ2-1 | TRBD2 | - | TRBV10-1 | TGCGCCAGCACCCAAGGGACTACCAATGAGCAGTTCTTC | CASTQGTTNEQFF
TRBJ2-7 | - | - | TRBV28 | TGTGCCAGCAGTTTTAGGGACCCAGCCTACGAGCAGTACTTC | CASSFRDPAYEQYF
TRBJ2-3 | - | - | TRBV15 | TGTGCCACCAGCGGCCGGGCCACCTCCGGCGGGCAGTATTTT | CATSGRATSGGQYF
TRBJ1-6 | - | many | TRBV30 | TGTGCCTGGAGTGGACAGCATAATTCACCCCTCCACTTT | CAWSGQHNSPLHF
TRBJ2-5 | - | many | TRBV6-2/TRBV6-3 | TGTGCCAGCAGAAGGACGCTAAAATACCAAGAGACCCAGTACTTC | CASRRTLKYQETQYF
TRBJ2-6 | TRBD1 | many | TRBV24-1 | TGTGCCACCAGTGAGGGACAGACTTCTGGGGCCAACGTCCTGACTTTC | CATSEGQTSGANVLTF
TRBJ2-7 | TRBD1 | - | TRBV14 | TGTGCCAGCAGCCAAGCTGACAGGGATGTCAACGAGCAGTACTTC | CASSQADRDVNEQYF
TRBJ2-1 | TRBD2 | - | TRBV30 | TGTGCCTGGAGTCCGGGGGGGAAGGGGAACAATGAGCAGTTCTTC | CAWSPGGKGNNEQFF
TRBJ2-1 | - | many | TRBV5-1 | TGCGCCAGCAGCCCAACCGGGAGAAGCTCCTACAATGAGCAGTTCTTC | CASSPTGRSSYNEQFF
TRBJ2-1 | - | once | TRBV23-1 | TGCGCCAGCCGTCTTCGGGAACGGGACATCGAAGAGCAGTTCTTC | CASRLRERDIEEQFF
TRBJ1-2 | - | few | TRBV5-1 | TGCGCCAGCAGCTTGAAAGAGAATGGCTACACCTTC | CASSLKENGYTF
TRBJ2-6 | TRBD1 | few | TRBV24-1 | TGTGCCACCAGTGCCGCGACAGGGGTCTCTGGGGCCAACGTCCTGACTTTC | CATSAATGVSGANVLTF
TRBJ2-2 | - | - | TRBV5-1 | TGCGCCAGCAGCCCTACCCGTCTAAACACCGGGGAGCTGTTTTTT | CASSPTRLNTGELFF
TRBJ1-1 | - | - | TRBV11-2 | TGTGCCAGCAGCTCACTCCCCGTGGGGGAAGCTTTCTTT | CASSSLPVGEAFF
TRBJ2-5 | TRBD2 | - | TRBV7-9 | TGTGCCAGCAGCTTATTGGCGGGGGGGATTCAAGAGACCCAGTACTTC | CASSLLAGGIQETQYF
TRBJ2-1 | TRBD1 | few | TRBV6-5 | TGTGCCAGCAGTAGTGGGGGCAGGGGACAGCTCTTC | CASSSGGRGQLF
TRBJ2-7 | TRBD2 | few | TRBV7-9 | TGTGCCAGCAGCTTACAGGCTAGCGGGAGCTTGGGGGAGCAGTACTTC | CASSLQASGSLGEQYF
TRBJ2-3 | - | - | TRBV2 | TGTGCCAGCGTTGGCAGGGGAGTTTCGGATACGCAGTATTTT | CASVGRGVSDTQYF
TRBJ2-5 | - | once | TRBV6-2/TRBV6-3 | TGTGCCAGCAGTTACTTAGCGGCGGTGGAGACCCAGTACTTC | CASSYLAAVETQYF
TRBJ2-3 | - | few | TRBV2 | TGTGCCAGCACAGAGTGGACAGACACAGATACGCAGTATTTT | CASTEWTDTDTQYF
TRBJ2-7 | - | - | TRBV7-3 | TGTGCCAGCAGCTTAACGAAGACAGGAAGGTGTGGCGAGCAGTACTTC | CASSLTKTGRCGEQYF
TRBJ2-1 | TRBD2 | many | TRBV10-2 | TGCGCCAGCAGTGAATCCACTAGCGGAGACTACAATGAGCAGTTCTTC | CASSESTSGDYNEQFF
TRBJ2-7 | - | few | TRBV29-1 | TGCAGCGTTGAAGGGACGGCTAACTCCTACGAGCAGTACTTC | CSVEGTANSYEQYF
TRBJ2-5 | - | - | TRBV5-4 | TGTGCCAGCAGCTTGGCCGGAGCAGCTAAAGAGACCCAGTACTTC | CASSLAGAAKETQYF
TRBJ1-6 | - | - | TRBV6-1 | TGTGCCAGCAATCTCCTAGGCGGTTCACCCCTCCACTTT | CASNLLGGSPLHF
TRBJ2-4 | - | - | TRBV2 | TGTGCCACCCAGGCCGGGACCTTTCTAGCCAAAAACATTCAGTACTTC | CATQAGTFLAKNIQYF
TRBJ2-3 | TRBD2 | - | TRBV6-2/TRBV6-3 | TGTGCCAGTTCGAGTGCGGGAGGCAAAAAAGATACGCAGTATTTT | CASSSAGGKKDTQYF
TRBJ2-1 | TRBD2 | few | TRBV7-8 | TGTGCCAGCAGCTTAGAGGTCGCGGGAGGTTCGTACAATGAGCAGTTCTTC | CASSLEVAGGSYNEQFF
TRBJ2-7 | - | - | TRBV6-2/TRBV6-3 | TGTGCCAGCACCCCCGAGGCCGGAACCTACGAGCAGTACTTC | CASTPEAGTYEQYF
TRBJ1-1 | TRBD1 | few | TRBV7-9 | TGTGCCAGCAGCCTACTGGCAGGGGGCAGTGACACTGAAGCTTTCTTT | CASSLLAGGSDTEAFF
TRBJ2-7 | TRBD1 | many | TRBV5-1 | TGCGCCAGCAGCTTGAGGGACAGGTCCTACGAGCAGTACTTC | CASSLRDRSYEQYF
TRBJ2-2 | - | - | TRBV3-1 | TGTGCCAGCAGGCATGGGGGGACCGGGGAGCTGTTTTTT | CASRHGGTGELFF
TRBJ2-3 | - | - | TRBV7-2 | TGTGCCAGCGTTGGCGCTCGGAGCACAGATACGCAGTATTTT | CASVGARSTDTQYF
TRBJ2-5 | - | few | TRBV4-1 | TGCGCCAGCAGCCAAGAAGGGACACAAGAGACCCAGTACTTC | CASSQEGTQETQYF
TRBJ2-1 | - | many | TRBV20-1 | TGCAGTGCTAGAGCTCAACCAGGGAGTTACAATGAGCAGTTCTTC | CSARAQPGSYNEQFF
TRBJ2-3 | TRBD2 | - | TRBV7-9 | TGTGCCAGCAGGGGGCCGGGACTAGCGGAGGATGGTACAGATACGCAGTATTTT | CASRGPGLAEDGTDTQYF
TRBJ2-3 | - | - | TRBV30 | TGTGCCTGGAATGGCGCAGACCTCAACACAGATACGCAGTATTTT | CAWNGADLNTDTQYF
TRBJ2-4 | - | - | TRBV12-3/TRBV12-4 | TGTGCCAGCAGGAGGGGGGGCAAAAACATTCAGTACTTC | CASRRGGKNIQYF
TRBJ2-2 | - | many | TRBV7-2 | TGTGCCAGCAGCTTACGAGGGGTGGATGGGGAGCTGTTTTTT | CASSLRGVDGELFF
TRBJ2-5 | - | - | TRBV3-1 | TGTGCCAGCAGCGCCTACGCCCAAGAGACCCAGTACTTC | CASSAYAQETQYF
TRBJ2-7 | - | many | TRBV5-1 | TGCGCCAGCAGCTATGGACAAACCTACGAGCAGTACTTC | CASSYGQTYEQYF
TRBJ2-7 | - | many | TRBV6-6 | TGTGCCAGCACCTACGGCCAGGGGTATTACTTC | CASTYGQGYYF